This T cell receptor (beta chain) was identified during a study of blood T cell repertoires in COVID-19. Whole-study context: Samples came from the United States, Italy and Spain, spanning acute and convalescent COVID-19.

Each exposed participant met a COVID-19 case in the 2 weeks preceding study entry. As processed by the authors: How many nucleated cells were present was estimated from reference gene primer amplification. Sequencing was performed with immunoSEQ multiplex PCR; in TCRdb, only in-frame clones are kept and a portion is missing. V, J and clone size derive from that table, while D and trimming were established from the DNA sequence. The sample yields fewer than 350,000 clones, about 90% seen once. V was clipped by 3 bases and J by 9 bases, with 23 bases between them. Per germline, CDR1 LGHDT and CDR2 YNNKEL (reference sequence). The CDR3 extends over 16 amino acids.

This receptor was taken from a woman aged 25 to 45 who had been exposed to COVID-19. The rearrangement joins TRBV3-1 (or the pseudogene TRBV3-2) to TRBJ2-5; weak D call: TRBD2 (6 bases). The sequenced sample was PBMCs or T cells enriched from blood (not recorded which). The CDR3 loop reads CASSQMGSGSLLAQYF. Written as DNA, the CDR3 is TGTGCCAGCAGCCAGATGGGATCCGGGAGCCTTTTAGCCCAGTACTTC.